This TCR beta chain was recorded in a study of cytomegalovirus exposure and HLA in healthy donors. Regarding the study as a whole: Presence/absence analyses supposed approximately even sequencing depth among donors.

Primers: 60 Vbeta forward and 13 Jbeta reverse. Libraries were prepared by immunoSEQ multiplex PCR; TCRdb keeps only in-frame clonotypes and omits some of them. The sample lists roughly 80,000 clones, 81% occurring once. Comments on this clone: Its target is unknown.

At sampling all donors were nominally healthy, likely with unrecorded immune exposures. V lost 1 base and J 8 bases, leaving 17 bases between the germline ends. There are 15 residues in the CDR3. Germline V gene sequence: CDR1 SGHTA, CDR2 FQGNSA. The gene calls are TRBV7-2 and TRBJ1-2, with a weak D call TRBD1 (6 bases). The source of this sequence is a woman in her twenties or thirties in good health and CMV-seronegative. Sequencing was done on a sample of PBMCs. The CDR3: CASSLDTVGGRGYTF. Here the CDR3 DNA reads TGTGCCAGCAGCTTAGATACGGTGGGGGGGCGAGGCTACACCTTC.